The 27 T cell receptor beta chains below all came from one sample that was sequenced in a study of shared clonotypes between healthy human individuals. Generated by immunoSEQ multiplex PCR, the TCRdb table keeps only in-frame clones and is missing some. The sample yields over a million clones, around four fifths seen once. Sample: memory CD4+ T cells sorted from blood. Sample subset: CD45RA-negative fraction. Every receptor here comes from a man aged 18 to 30 in good health.

CDR3 DNA: TGTGCCAGCAGCCGAAGAGATAGCGGAGTCAATGAGCAGTTCTTC. Translation gives CASSRRDSGVNEQFF. The chain carries TRBV11-2 and TRBJ2-1; tentatively, D is TRBD2 (6 bases). Deletions cut 5 bases from V and 6 bases from J, with 17 bases between. Germline assignment: CDR1 SGHAT and CDR2 FQNNGV. This CDR3 spans 15 amino acids.

Remarks on this clone: The sample carries other DNA sequences with the same CDR3. This chain uses TRBV9 with TRBJ2-7, with TRBD2 as a possible D gene (7 bases). CDR1 and CDR2 from the germline V gene are SGDLS and YYNGEE. Trimming stripped 4 bases from V and 0 bases from J, with 17 bases between. The length of the CDR3 is 16 residues. The CDR3 nucleotides are TGTGCCAGCAGCCCCAGGGGAGGGCCCAGCTCCTACGAGCAGTACTTC. Protein sequence: CASSPRGGPSSYEQYF.

This chain uses TRBV10-3 with TRBJ2-1; 11 bases match TRBD2. J lost 6 bases, V lost 5 bases, and 9 bases had no gene match. This CDR3 has 16 residues. In germline, CDR1 is ENHRY, CDR2 SYGVKD. The CDR3 DNA reads TGTGCCATCAGTCCTACTAGCGGGAGTGGCACCAATGAGCAGTTCTTC. Translated, it gives CAISPTSGSGTNEQFF.

V is TRBV27 and J is TRBJ2-5; 15 bases fit TRBD2. The CDR3 contains 15 residues. Germline assignment: CDR1 MNHEY and CDR2 SMNVEV (reference sequence). The trim removed 9 bases at V and 4 bases at J, leaving 6 bases unmatched. The CDR3: CASWTSGRGGETQYF. The CDR3 region has the DNA TGTGCCAGTTGGACTAGCGGGAGGGGCGGAGAGACCCAGTACTTC.

The sample holds one count of this clone. The V and J genes are TRBV30 and TRBJ2-3, with D perhaps matching TRBD1 (6 bases). The V and J ends lost 1 base and 0 bases respectively, with 20 bases between them. Per the germline V gene, CDR1 is GTSNPN and CDR2 is SVGIG (reference sequence). The CDR3 is 18 amino acids. The DNA of the CDR3 is TGTGCCTGGAGTGATCGCAGGGTCGGACAGAAGAGCACAGATACGCAGTATTTT. Translation: CAWSDRRVGQKSTDTQYF.

The chain couples TRBV28 to TRBJ1-4, with TRBD1 matching over 9 bases. The CDR3 is made up of 15 amino acids. The trim removed 5 bases at V and 10 bases at J, leaving 11 bases unmatched. CDR1 and CDR2 from the germline V gene are MDHEN and SYDVKM. CDR3 bases: TGTGCCAGCAGTAAAACCGGGACAGGGTATGGAAAACTGTTTTTT. Translated: CASSKTGTGYGKLFF. Full variable domain (outside the CDR3, taken from reference TRBV28 and TRBJ1-4): DVKVTQSSRYLVKRTGEKVFLECVQDMDHENMFWYRQDPGLGLRLIYFSYDVKMKEKGDIPEGYSVSREKKERFSLILESASTNQTSMYLCASSKTGTGYGKLFFGSGTQLSVL.

The chain links TRBV27 to TRBJ2-7; 8 bases agree with TRBD2. There are 14 residues in the CDR3. The junction had 6 bases not matched to a gene; V was cut back by 5 bases and J by 3 bases. From germline, CDR1 is MNHEY and CDR2 SMNVEV (reference sequence). CDR3 amino acids: CASSDSGKHYEQYF. The CDR3 DNA is TGTGCCAGCAGTGATAGCGGGAAACACTACGAGCAGTACTTC.

Regarding this clone: This CDR3 is also generated by other DNA sequences in the sample. This chain joins TRBV12-5 and TRBJ2-7; the match to TRBD2 covers 8 bases. Germline loops: CDR1 LGHNT, CDR2 FRNRAP. V lost 6 bases and J lost 2; bases outside the gene matches: 6. This CDR3 comprises 14 residues. The CDR3 DNA is TGTGCTAGTGGCCTTACTAGCGGTCCCTACGAGCAGTACTTC. Translation gives CASGLTSGPYEQYF. Drawing the rest from reference TRBV12-5 and TRBJ2-7, the complete variable domain is DARVTQTPRHKVTEMGQEVTMRCQPILGHNTVFWYRQTMMQGLELLAYFRNRAPLDDSGMPKDRFSAEMPDATLATLKIQPSEPRDSAVYFCASGLTSGPYEQYFGPGTRLTVT.

J is TRBJ2-2 and V is TRBV12-5; 10 bases agree with TRBD2. CDR3 length: 14 residues. V gave up 1 base and J gave up 8 bases; unmatched junction bases: 1. Germline CDR1 is LGHNT and CDR2 is FRNRAP. The CDR3 DNA reads TGTGCTAGTGGTTTGGGGACTAGCGGAGGGGAGCTGTTTTTT. This translates into CASGLGTSGGELFF. The variable domain in full, with the rest retrieved from reference TRBV12-5 and TRBJ2-2, is DARVTQTPRHKVTEMGQEVTMRCQPILGHNTVFWYRQTMMQGLELLAYFRNRAPLDDSGMPKDRFSAEMPDATLATLKIQPSEPRDSAVYFCASGLGTSGGELFFGEGSRLTVL.

This clone was detected once. The rearrangement uses TRBV6-1 and TRBJ2-3; D might be TRBD2 (6 bases). This CDR3 is built from 14 residues. The germline V and J ends were trimmed by 7 bases and 0 bases, with 11 bases remaining between them. The V gene's germline CDR1 is MNHNS and CDR2 SASEGT. CDR3 amino acids: CASTYGTSTDTQYF. CDR3 nucleotides: TGTGCCAGCACCTACGGGACTAGCACAGATACGCAGTATTTT.

This chain connects TRBV4-1 to TRBJ2-2, with D perhaps matching TRBD1 (5 bases). V lost 4 bases to trimming and J lost 3 bases, with 12 bases between them. The CDR3 runs to 15 residues. CDR1 is MGHRA and CDR2 is YSYEKL in the germline V gene. CDR3 nucleotide sequence: TGCGCCAGCAGCCCACCGTCAGGGTACACCGGGGAGCTGTTTTTT. This codes for CASSPPSGYTGELFF.

As DNA, the CDR3 is TGTGCCTGGAGGGAAAATCAGGGGGCTTACTCACCCCTCCACTTT. Its translation is CAWRENQGAYSPLHF. The chain joins TRBV30 to TRBJ1-6; 8 bases match TRBD1. This CDR3 is built from 15 residues. CDR1 GTSNPN and CDR2 SVGIG come from the germline V gene (reference sequence). Germline trimming cut 3 bases from V and 10 bases from J; bases unmatched to any gene: 11.

This clone was observed a handful of times. V is TRBV5-1 and J is TRBJ1-1, with TRBD1 matching 8 bases. Trimming took 4 bases from V and 4 from J; bases not matched to a gene: 9. CDR3 size: 15 residues. Germline V gives CDR1 SGHRS, CDR2 YFSETQ. The CDR3: CASSPIQGGGTEAFF. Here the CDR3 DNA reads TGCGCCAGCAGCCCCATACAGGGGGGCGGCACTGAAGCTTTCTTT.

The J gene is TRBJ1-4, the V gene TRBV7-2; D is unclear. CDR1 SGHTA and CDR2 FQGNSA come from the germline V gene. There are 14 residues in the CDR3. Trimming took 8 bases from V and 0 from J, leaving 10 bases between them. The CDR3 DNA reads TGTGCCAGCGGACGAGATGCAACTAATGAAAAACTGTTTTTT. Translated: CASGRDATNEKLFF. Complete variable domain (other parts from reference TRBV7-2 and TRBJ1-4): GAGVSQSPSNKVTEKGKDVELRCDPISGHTALYWYRQSLGQGLEFLIYFQGNSAPDKSGLPSDRFSAERTGGSVSTLTIQRTQQEDSAVYLCASGRDATNEKLFFGSGTQLSVL.

This rearrangement joins TRBV4-1 to TRBJ1-3; the D is unclear. The CDR3 length is 18 residues. V gave up 1 base and J gave up 2 bases, with 18 bases separating them. Germline lookup yields CDR1 MGHRA and CDR2 YSYEKL. The CDR3 loop reads CASSQGRARGFAGNTIYF. DNA of the CDR3: TGCGCCAGCAGCCAAGGGAGGGCCCGAGGGTTTGCTGGAAACACCATATATTTT.

The chain has TRBV6-6 and TRBJ1-3, with no clear D. The CDR3 is 13 amino acids. CDR1 and CDR2 from the germline V gene are MNHNY and SVGAGI (reference sequence). Between the trimmed V and J ends, which lost 0 bases and 4 bases, there was a span of 4 bases. The CDR3 sequence: CASSYSGGNTIYF. CDR3 DNA: TGTGCCAGCAGTTACTCGGGGGGAAACACCATATATTTT.

The chain uses TRBV5-1 and TRBJ1-4, with D possibly matching TRBD1 (5 bases). Trimming removed 4 bases from V and 0 bases from J, with 19 bases in between. This CDR3 has 18 residues. Germline-derived CDR1 and CDR2 are SGHRS and YFSETQ. The CDR3 loop reads CASSPVGSRGATNEKLFF. The CDR3, as DNA: TGCGCCAGCAGCCCTGTGGGGAGTCGAGGGGCAACTAATGAAAAACTGTTTTTT.

The chain couples TRBV6-6 to TRBJ2-2, with D possibly matching TRBD1 (5 bases). CDR1 and CDR2 (germline): MNHNY, SVGAGI (reference sequence). This CDR3 comprises 16 residues. The V end was cut by 4 bases, the J end by 8 bases, with 20 bases between. The CDR3 DNA sequence: TGTGCCAGCAGTTCGACAACAGGCCTAACACCGGGGGAGCTGTTTTTT. Its protein is CASSSTTGLTPGELFF.

The rearrangement uses TRBV11-2 and TRBJ2-5, with D tentatively TRBD1 (5 bases). The CDR3 has 15 residues. V lost 5 bases to trimming and J lost 0 bases, with 13 bases between them. In germline, CDR1 is SGHAT, CDR2 FQNNGV. The CDR3 sequence: CASSANTGYQETQYF. DNA of the CDR3: TGTGCCAGCAGCGCAAATACAGGTTACCAAGAGACCCAGTACTTC.

The chain carries TRBV7-2 and TRBJ2-1, with D perhaps matching TRBD1 or TRBD2 (5 bases each). Germline-derived CDR1 and CDR2 are SGHTA and FQGNSA. The V end lost 4 bases, the J end lost 6 bases, and 16 bases lay between the germline ends. There are 15 residues in the CDR3. The CDR3 reads CASSWDQKGINEQFF. The CDR3 bases are TGTGCCAGCAGCTGGGACCAAAAGGGAATCAATGAGCAGTTCTTC.

The rearrangement links TRBV5-5 to TRBJ2-7; D ambiguous. Trimming took off 4 bases at V and 5 bases at J, with 10 bases between the two ends. The CDR3 has 12 residues. From germline, CDR1 is SGHKS and CDR2 YYEKEE (reference sequence). The CDR3, as DNA: TGTGCCAGCAGCCCGCATGAAAACGAGCAGTACTTC. Amino acid sequence: CASSPHENEQYF.

This sequence joins TRBV14 and TRBJ1-4; D remains ambiguous. V dropped 6 bases and J dropped 3 bases, with 14 bases sitting between them. The V gene's germline CDR1 is SGHDN and CDR2 FVKESK. This CDR3 comprises 15 residues. CDR3 residues: CASRFYRTANEKLFF. CDR3 sequence (DNA): TGTGCCAGCAGGTTCTATAGGACGGCTAATGAAAAACTGTTTTTT.

The rearrangement joins TRBV30 to TRBJ1-4; 11 bases are shared with TRBD1. From germline, CDR1 is GTSNPN and CDR2 SVGIG (reference sequence). The CDR3 loop spans 13 amino acids. V was clipped by 4 bases and J by 7 bases; unmatched bases: 2. This chain's CDR3 is CAWTGQGAEKLFF. CDR3 nucleotides: TGTGCCTGGACAGGACAGGGGGCTGAAAAACTGTTTTTT.

The chain has TRBV30 and TRBJ2-3; 10 bases map to TRBD1. V lost 5 bases and J lost 0; bases outside the gene matches: 8. The germline CDR1 and CDR2 sequences are GTSNPN and SVGIG (reference sequence). The CDR3 contains 16 residues. CDR3 sequence: CAWVDRGLFSTDTQYF. CDR3 nucleotides: TGTGCCTGGGTGGACAGGGGGTTATTTAGCACAGATACGCAGTATTTT.

The V and J genes are TRBV7-2 and TRBJ2-2, with D possibly TRBD1 on 7 matching bases. The CDR3 runs to 16 residues. V was trimmed by 5 bases and J by 4 bases, leaving 17 bases between them. Germline CDR1 and CDR2: SGHTA and FQGNSA. In DNA, the CDR3 is TGTGCCAGCAGCCTCTGGGGGGCAGGGGGCACCGGGGAGCTGTTTTTT. Protein: CASSLWGAGGTGELFF. Full variable domain (remainder filled in from reference TRBV7-2 and TRBJ2-2): GAGVSQSPSNKVTEKGKDVELRCDPISGHTALYWYRQSLGQGLEFLIYFQGNSAPDKSGLPSDRFSAERTGGSVSTLTIQRTQQEDSAVYLCASSLWGAGGTGELFFGEGSRLTVL.

The chain couples TRBV28 to TRBJ1-2; TRBD1 might be the D (5 bases). The germline V gene has CDR1 MDHEN and CDR2 SYDVKM. V gave up 3 bases and J gave up 4 bases, with 9 bases separating them. The CDR3 has 13 amino acids. The CDR3 is CASSLGVAYGYTF. CDR3 DNA: TGTGCCAGCAGTTTGGGGGTGGCCTATGGCTACACCTTC.

The chain is built from TRBV18 and TRBJ2-3, with 14 bases that match TRBD2. Germline loops: CDR1 KGHSH, CDR2 LQKENI. The J segment lost 1 base and the V segment lost 2 bases, leaving 14 bases of the junction unmatched. This CDR3 contains 21 residues. As DNA, the CDR3 is TGTGCCAGCTCACCAACAGCCGGGACTAGCGGGAGCCGGTACGGCACAGATACGCAGTATTTT. It yields the protein CASSPTAGTSGSRYGTDTQYF.